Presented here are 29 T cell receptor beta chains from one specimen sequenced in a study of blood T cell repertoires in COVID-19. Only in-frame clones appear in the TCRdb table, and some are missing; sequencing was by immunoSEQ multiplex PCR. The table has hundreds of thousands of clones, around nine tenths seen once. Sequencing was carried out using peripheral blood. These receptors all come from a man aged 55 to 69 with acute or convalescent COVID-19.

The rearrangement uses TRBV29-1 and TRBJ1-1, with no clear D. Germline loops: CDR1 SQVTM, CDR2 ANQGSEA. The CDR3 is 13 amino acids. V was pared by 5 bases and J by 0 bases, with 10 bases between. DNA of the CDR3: TGCAGCGTTAGGAGGTCCATGAACACTGAAGCTTTCTTT. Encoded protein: CSVRRSMNTEAFF.

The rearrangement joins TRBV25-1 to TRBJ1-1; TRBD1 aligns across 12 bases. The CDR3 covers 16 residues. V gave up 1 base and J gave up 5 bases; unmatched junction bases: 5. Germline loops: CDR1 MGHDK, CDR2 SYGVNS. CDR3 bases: TGTGCCAGCAGTGAATTCGGGACAGGGGGCTGGACTGAAGCTTTCTTT. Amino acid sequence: CASSEFGTGGWTEAFF.

In DNA, the CDR3 is TGTGCCAGTAGTATCCTCACGGGAGATCAGCCCCAGCATTTT. Its translation: CASSILTGDQPQHF. The chain combines TRBV19 with TRBJ1-5; D is unclear. Trimming took 3 bases from V and 5 from J, leaving 11 bases between them. Germline V CDR1 and CDR2: LNHDA, SQIVND (reference sequence). The CDR3 consists of 14 residues.

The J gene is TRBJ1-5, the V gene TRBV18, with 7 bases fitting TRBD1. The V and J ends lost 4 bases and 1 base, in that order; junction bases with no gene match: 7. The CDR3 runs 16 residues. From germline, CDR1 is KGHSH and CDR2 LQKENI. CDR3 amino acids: CASSLSGQASNQPQHF. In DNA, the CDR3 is TGTGCCAGCTCACTCAGCGGACAGGCGAGCAATCAGCCCCAGCATTTT.

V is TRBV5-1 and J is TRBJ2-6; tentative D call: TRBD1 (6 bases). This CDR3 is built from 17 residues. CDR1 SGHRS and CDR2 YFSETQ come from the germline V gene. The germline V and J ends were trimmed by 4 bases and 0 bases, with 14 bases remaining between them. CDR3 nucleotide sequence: TGCGCCAGCAGCACCGGACAGTCCTACTCTGGGGCCAACGTCCTGACTTTC. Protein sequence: CASSTGQSYSGANVLTF.

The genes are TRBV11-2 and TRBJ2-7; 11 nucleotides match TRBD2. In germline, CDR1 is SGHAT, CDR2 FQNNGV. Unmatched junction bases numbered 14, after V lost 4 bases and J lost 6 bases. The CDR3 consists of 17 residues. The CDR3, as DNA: TGTGCCAGCAGCTCACAGAGACCCGAACTAGCGGGGGCCGAGCAGTACTTC. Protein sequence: CASSSQRPELAGAEQYF.

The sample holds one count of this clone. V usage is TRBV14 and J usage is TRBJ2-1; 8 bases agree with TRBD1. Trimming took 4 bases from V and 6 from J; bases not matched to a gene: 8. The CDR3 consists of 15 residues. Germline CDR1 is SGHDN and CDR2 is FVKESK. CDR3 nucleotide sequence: TGTGCCAGCAGCCGGAGACAGGGGCTTCGCAATGAGCAGTTCTTC. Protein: CASSRRQGLRNEQFF.

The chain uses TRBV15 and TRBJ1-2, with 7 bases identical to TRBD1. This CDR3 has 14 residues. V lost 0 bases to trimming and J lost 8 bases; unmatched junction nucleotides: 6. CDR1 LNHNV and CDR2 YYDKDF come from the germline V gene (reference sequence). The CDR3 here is CATSRDQGGLGYTF. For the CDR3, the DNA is TGTGCCACCAGCAGAGATCAGGGGGGCTTGGGCTACACCTTC.

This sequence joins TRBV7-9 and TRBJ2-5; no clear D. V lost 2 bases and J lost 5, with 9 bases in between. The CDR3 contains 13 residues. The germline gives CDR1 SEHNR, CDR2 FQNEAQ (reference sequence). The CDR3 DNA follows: TGTGCCAGCAGCTTATCTAATCTGGAGACCCAGTACTTC. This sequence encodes CASSLSNLETQYF.

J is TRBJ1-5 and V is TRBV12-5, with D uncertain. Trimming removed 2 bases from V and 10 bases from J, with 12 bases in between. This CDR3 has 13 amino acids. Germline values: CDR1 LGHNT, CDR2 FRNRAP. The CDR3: CASGLSRSLPQHF. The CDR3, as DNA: TGTGCTAGTGGTTTGTCGCGGTCTCTTCCCCAGCATTTT.

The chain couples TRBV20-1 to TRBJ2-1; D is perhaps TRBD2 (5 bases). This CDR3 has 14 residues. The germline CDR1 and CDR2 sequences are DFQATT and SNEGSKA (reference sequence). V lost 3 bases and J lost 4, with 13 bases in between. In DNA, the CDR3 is TGCAGTGCTAGTGACGGGAACCCTTACAATGAGCAGTTCTTC. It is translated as CSASDGNPYNEQFF.

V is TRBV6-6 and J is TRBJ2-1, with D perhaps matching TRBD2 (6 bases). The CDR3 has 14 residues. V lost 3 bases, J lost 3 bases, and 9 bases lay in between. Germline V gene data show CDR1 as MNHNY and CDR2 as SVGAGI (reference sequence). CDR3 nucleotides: TGTGCCAGCAGTTATGGCGGGGTCTACAATGAGCAGTTCTTC. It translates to CASSYGGVYNEQFF.

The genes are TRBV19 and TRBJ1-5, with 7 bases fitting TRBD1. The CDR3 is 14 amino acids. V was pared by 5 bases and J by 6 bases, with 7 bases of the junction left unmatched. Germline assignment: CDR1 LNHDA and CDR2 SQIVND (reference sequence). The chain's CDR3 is CASSLTGATQPQHF. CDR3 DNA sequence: TGTGCCAGTAGTTTAACAGGGGCCACTCAGCCCCAGCATTTT.

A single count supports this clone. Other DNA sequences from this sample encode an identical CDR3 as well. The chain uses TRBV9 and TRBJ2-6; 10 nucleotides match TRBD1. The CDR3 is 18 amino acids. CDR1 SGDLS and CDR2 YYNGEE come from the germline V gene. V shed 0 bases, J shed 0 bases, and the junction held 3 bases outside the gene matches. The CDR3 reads CASSVGGTGDSGANVLTF. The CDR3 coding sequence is TGTGCCAGCAGCGTAGGGGGGACAGGGGACTCTGGGGCCAACGTCCTGACTTTC.

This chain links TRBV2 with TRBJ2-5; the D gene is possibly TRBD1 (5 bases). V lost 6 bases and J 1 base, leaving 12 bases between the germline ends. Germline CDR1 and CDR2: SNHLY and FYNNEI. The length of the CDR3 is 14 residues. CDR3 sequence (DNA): TGTGCCAGCAGCCTACAGGTGATCCAAGAGACCCAGTACTTC. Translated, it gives CASSLQVIQETQYF.

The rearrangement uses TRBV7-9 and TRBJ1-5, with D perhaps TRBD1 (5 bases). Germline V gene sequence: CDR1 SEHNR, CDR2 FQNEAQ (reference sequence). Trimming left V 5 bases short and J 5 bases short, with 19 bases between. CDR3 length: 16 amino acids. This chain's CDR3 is CASSRPGAGVDQPQHF. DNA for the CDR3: TGTGCCAGCAGCCGCCCCGGGGCGGGGGTAGATCAGCCCCAGCATTTT.

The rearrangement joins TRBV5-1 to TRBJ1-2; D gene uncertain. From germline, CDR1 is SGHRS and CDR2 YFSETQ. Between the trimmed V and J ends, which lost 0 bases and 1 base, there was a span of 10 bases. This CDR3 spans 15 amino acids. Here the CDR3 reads CASSLDGEHNYGYTF. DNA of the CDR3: TGCGCCAGCAGCTTGGACGGGGAACATAACTATGGCTACACCTTC.

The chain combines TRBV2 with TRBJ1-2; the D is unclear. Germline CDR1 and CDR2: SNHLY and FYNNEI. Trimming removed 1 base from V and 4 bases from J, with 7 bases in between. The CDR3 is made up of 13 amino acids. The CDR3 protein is CASSEGLGYGYTF. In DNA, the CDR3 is TGTGCCAGCAGTGAAGGGCTAGGCTATGGCTACACCTTC.

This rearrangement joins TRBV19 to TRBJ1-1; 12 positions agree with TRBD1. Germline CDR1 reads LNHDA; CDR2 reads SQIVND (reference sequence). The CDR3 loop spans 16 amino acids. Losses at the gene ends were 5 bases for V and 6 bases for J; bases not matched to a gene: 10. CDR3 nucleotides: TGTGCCAGTAGTGCCCCCGGGACAGGGGGCTGGGCTGAAGCTTTCTTT. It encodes CASSAPGTGGWAEAFF.

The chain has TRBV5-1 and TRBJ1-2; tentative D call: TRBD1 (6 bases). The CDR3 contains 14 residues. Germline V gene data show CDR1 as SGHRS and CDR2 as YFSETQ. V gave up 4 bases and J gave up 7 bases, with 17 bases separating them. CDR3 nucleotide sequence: TGCGCCAGCAGCCACGTTGTGGCAGGGGTTGGCTACACCTTC. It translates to CASSHVVAGVGYTF. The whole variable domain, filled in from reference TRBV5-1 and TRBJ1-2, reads KAGVTQTPRYLIKTRGQQVTLSCSPISGHRSVSWYQQTPGQGLQFLFEYFSETQRNKGNFPGRFSGRQFSNSRSEMNVSTLELGDSALYLCASSHVVAGVGYTFGSGTRLTVV.

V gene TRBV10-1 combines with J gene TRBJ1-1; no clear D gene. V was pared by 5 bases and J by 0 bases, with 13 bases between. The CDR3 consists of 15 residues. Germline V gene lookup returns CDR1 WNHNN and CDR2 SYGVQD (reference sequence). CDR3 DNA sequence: TGCGCCAGCAGTCCCCGGGGTACAGTGAACACTGAAGCTTTCTTT. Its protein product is CASSPRGTVNTEAFF.

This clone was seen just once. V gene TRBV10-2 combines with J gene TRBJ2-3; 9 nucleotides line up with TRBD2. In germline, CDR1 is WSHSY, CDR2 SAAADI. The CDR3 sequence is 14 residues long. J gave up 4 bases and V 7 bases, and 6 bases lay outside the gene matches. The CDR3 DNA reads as TGCGCCAGCACGGCGGGGGGGCGAGCAGATACGCAGTATTTT. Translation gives CASTAGGRADTQYF.

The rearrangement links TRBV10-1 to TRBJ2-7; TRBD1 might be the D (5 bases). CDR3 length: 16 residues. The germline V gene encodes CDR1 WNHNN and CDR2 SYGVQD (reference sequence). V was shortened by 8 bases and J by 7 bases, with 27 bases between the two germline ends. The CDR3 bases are TGCGCCAGCCGAAGTGACAGTCCTGCCCTTCTACGAGAGCAGTACTTC. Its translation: CASRSDSPALLREQYF.

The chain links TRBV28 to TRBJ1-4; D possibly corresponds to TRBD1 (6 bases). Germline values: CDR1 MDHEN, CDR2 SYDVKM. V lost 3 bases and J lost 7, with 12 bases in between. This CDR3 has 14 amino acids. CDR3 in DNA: TGTGCCAGCAGTTTCCCCCGGACAGCTGAAAAACTGTTTTTT. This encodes CASSFPRTAEKLFF.

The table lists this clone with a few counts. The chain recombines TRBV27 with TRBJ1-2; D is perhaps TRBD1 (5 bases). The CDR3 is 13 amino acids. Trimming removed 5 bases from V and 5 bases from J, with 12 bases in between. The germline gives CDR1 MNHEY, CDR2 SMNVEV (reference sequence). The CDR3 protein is CASSHTPGYGYTF. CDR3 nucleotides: TGTGCCAGCAGTCACACCCCAGGGTATGGCTACACCTTC.

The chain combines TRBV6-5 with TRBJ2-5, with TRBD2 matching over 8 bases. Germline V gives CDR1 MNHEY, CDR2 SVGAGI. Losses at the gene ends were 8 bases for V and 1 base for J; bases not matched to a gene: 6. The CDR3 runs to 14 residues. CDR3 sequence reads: CASAGLGGQETQYF. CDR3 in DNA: TGTGCCAGCGCGGGACTAGGTGGCCAAGAGACCCAGTACTTC.

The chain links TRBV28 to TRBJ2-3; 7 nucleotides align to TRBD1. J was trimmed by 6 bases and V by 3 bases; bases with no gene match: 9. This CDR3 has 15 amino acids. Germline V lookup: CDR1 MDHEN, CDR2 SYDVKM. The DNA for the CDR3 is TGTGCCAGCAGTTTTTTGGAACAGGGGCAGGATACGCAGTATTTT. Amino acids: CASSFLEQGQDTQYF.

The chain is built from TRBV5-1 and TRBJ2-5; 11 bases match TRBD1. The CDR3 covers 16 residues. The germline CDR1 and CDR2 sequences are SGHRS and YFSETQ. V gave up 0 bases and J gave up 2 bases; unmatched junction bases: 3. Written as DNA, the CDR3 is TGCGCCAGCAGCTTGGGCGGGACAGGGGGGCAAGAGACCCAGTACTTC. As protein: CASSLGGTGGQETQYF.

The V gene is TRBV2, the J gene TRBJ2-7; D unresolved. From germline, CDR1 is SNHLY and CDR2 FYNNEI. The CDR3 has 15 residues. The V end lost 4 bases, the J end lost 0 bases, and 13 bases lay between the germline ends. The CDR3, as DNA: TGTGCCAGCAGTGTTCGGGTCATCAACTCCTACGAGCAGTACTTC. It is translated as CASSVRVINSYEQYF.